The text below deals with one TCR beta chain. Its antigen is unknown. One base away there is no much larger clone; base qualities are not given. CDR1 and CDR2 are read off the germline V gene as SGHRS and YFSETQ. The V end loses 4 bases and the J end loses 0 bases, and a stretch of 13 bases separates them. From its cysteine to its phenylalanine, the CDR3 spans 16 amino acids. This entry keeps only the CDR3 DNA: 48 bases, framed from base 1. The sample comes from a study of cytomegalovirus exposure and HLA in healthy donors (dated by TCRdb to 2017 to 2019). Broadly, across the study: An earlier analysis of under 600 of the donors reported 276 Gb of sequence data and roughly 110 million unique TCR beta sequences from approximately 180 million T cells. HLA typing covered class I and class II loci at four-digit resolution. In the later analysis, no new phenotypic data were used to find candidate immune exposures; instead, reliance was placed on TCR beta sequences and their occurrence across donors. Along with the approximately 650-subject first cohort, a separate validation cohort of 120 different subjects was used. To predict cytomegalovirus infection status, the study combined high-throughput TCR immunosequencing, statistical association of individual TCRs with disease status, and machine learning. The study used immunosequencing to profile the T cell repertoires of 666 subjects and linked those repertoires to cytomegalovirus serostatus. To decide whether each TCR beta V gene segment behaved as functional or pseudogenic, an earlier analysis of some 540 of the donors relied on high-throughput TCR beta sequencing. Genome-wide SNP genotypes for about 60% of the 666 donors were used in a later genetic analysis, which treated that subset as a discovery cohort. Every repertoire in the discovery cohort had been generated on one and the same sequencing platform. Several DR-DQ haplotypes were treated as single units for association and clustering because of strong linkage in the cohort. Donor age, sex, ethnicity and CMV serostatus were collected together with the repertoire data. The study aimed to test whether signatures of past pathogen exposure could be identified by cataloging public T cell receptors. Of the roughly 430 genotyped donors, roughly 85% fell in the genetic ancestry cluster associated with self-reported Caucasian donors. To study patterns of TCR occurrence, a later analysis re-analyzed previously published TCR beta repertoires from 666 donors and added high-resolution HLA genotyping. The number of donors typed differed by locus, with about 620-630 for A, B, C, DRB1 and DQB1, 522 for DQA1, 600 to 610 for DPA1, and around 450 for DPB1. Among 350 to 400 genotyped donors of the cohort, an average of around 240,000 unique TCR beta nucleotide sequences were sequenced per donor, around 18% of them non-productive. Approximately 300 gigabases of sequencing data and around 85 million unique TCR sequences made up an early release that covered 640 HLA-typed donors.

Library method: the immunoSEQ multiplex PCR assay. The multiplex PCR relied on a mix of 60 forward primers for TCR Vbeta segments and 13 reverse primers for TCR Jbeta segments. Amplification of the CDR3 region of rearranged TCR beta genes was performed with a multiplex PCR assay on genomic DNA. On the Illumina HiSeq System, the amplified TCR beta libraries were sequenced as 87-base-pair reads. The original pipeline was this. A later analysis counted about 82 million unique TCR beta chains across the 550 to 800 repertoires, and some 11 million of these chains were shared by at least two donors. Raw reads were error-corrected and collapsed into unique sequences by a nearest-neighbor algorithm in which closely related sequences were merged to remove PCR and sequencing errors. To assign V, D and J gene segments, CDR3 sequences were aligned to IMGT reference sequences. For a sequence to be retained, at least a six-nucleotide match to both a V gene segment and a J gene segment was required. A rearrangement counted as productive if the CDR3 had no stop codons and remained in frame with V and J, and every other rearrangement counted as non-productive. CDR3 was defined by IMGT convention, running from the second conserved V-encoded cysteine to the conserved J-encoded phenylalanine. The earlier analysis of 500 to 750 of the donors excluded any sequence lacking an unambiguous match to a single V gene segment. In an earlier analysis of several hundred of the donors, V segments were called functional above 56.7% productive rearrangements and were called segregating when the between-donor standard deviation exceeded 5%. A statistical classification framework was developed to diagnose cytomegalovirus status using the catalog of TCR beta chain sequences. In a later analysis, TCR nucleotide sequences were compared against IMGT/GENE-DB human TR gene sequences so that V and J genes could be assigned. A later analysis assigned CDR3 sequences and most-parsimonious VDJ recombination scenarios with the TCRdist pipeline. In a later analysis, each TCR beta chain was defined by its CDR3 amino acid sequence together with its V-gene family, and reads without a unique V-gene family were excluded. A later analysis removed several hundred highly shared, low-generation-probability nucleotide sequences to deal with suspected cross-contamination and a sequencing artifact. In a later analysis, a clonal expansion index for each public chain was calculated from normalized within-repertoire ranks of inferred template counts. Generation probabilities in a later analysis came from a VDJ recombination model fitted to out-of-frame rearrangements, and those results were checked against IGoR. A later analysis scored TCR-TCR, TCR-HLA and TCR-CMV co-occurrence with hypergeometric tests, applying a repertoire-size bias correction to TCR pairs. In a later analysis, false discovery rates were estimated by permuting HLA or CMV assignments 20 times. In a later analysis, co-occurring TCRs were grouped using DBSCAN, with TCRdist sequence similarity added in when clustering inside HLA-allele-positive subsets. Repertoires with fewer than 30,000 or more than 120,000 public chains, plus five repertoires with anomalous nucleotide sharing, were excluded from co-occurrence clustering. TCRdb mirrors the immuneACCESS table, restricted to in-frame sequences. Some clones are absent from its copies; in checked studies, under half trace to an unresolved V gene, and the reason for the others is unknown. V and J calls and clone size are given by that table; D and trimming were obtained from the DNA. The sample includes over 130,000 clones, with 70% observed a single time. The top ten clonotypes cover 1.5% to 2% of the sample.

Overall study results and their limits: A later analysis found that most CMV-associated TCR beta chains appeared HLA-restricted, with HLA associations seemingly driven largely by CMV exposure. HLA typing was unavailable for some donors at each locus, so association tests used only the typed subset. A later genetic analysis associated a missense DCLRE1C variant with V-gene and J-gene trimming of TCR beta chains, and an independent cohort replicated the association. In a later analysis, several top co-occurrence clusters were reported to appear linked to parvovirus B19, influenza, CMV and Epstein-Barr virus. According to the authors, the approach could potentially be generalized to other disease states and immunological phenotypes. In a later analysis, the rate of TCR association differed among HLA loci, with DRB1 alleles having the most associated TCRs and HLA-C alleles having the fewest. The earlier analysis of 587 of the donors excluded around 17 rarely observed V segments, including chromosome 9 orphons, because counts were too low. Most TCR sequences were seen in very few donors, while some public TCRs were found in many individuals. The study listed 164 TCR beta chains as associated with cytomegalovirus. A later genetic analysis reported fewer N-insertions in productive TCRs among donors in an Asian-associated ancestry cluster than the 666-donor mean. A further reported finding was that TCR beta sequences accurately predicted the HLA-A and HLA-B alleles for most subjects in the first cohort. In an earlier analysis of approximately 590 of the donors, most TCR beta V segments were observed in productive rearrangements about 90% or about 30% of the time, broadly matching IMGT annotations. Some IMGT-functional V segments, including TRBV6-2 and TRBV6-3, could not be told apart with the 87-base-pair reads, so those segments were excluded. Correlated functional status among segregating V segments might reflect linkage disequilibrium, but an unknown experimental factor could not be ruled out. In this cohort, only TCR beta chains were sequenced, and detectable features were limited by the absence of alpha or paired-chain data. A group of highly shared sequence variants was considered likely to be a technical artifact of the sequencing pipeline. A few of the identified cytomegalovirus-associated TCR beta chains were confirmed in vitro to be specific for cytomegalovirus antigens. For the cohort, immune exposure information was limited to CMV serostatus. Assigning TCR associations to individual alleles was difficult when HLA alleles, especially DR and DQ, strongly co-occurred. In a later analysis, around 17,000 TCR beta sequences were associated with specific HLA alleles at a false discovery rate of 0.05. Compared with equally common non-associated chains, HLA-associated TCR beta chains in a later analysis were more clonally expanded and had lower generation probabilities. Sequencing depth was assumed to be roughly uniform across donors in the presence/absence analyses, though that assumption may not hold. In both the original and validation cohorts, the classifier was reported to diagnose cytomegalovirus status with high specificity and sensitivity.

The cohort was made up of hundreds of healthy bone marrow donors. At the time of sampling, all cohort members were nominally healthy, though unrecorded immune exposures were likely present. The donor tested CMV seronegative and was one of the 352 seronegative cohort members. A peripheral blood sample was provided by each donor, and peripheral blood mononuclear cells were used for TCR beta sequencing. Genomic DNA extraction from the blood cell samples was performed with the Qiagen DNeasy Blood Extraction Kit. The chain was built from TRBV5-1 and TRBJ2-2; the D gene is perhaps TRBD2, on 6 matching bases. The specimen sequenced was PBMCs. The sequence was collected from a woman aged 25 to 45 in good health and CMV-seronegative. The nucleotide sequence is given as TGCGCCAGCAGCCCTTGGGGGGTCGCGAACACCGGGGAGCTGTTTTTT. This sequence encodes CASSPWGVANTGELFF.